A selection of T cell receptor beta chains follows, all from one sample in a study of blood T cells in healthy people across ages. TCRdb re-derived calls from the 5' RACE reads in MiXCR, one entry per CDR3 protein. The sample lists 1.5 million or so distinct CDR3 sequences; roughly two fifths were seen once. What was sequenced was blood. The receptors originated from a woman between 18 and 29 years old in good health. The CDR3 runs from the conserved cysteine through the conserved F or W. The D gene is left open where the match is weak. Part of the rows lack a size; the others show once, few, many or a class for expanded clones.

size: NA
D: TRBD1
J: TRBJ1-1
V: TRBV4-2
DNA: TGTGCCAGCAGCCACGACAGGGGGCTCGGCACTGAAGCTTTCTTT
CDR3: CASSHDRGLGTEAFF

size: few
D: NA
J: TRBJ1-1
V: TRBV10-3
DNA: TGTGCCATCAGCGGGGACACCGGAGATCCTGAAGCTTTCTTT
CDR3: CAISGDTGDPEAFF

size: NA
D: TRBD2
J: TRBJ2-5
V: TRBV20-1
DNA: TGCAGTGTAGCGGGGGGCGTCCGATCCCAAGAGACCCAGTACTTC
CDR3: CSVAGGVRSQETQYF

size: NA
D: TRBD1
J: TRBJ2-4
V: TRBV10-3
DNA: TGTGCCATCGGGGGACAGGGGAATGGAGAGCAGTACTTC
CDR3: CAIGGQGNGEQYF

size: once
D: NA
J: TRBJ1-3
V: TRBV4-3
DNA: TGCGCCAGCAGCCAAGCGGCAGCCTCTGGAAACACCATATATTTT
CDR3: CASSQAAASGNTIYF

size: NA
D: TRBD2
J: TRBJ2-5
V: TRBV27
DNA: TGTGTCAGCAGACTAGCGGGGAGTGGGGAAGAGACCCAGTACTTC
CDR3: CVSRLAGSGEETQYF

size: few
D: NA
J: TRBJ1-5
V: TRBV12-3/TRBV12-4
DNA: TGTGCCAGCAGTTTTTGGCCGGATAGCAATCAGCCCCAGCATTTT
CDR3: CASSFWPDSNQPQHF

size: NA
D: NA
J: TRBJ2-5
V: TRBV6-5
DNA: TGTGCCAGCAGTTACGGGGGGAGACCCCAAGAGACCCAGTACTTC
CDR3: CASSYGGRPQETQYF

size: NA
D: NA
J: TRBJ1-4
V: TRBV3-1
DNA: TGTGCCAGCAGCCAAGTGCAGGACGCTGAAAAACTGTTTTTT
CDR3: CASSQVQDAEKLFF

size: NA
D: NA
J: TRBJ2-1
V: TRBV6-6
DNA: TGTGCCGGCAGTCTTCTTAGCGCCAGGTCCTACAATGAGCAGTTCTTC
CDR3: CAGSLLSARSYNEQFF

size: NA
D: TRBD1
J: TRBJ2-5
V: TRBV3-1
DNA: TGTGCCAGCAGCCAAGATATGACAGGGGTTGTGGAGACCCAGTACTTC
CDR3: CASSQDMTGVVETQYF

size: NA
D: TRBD2
J: TRBJ2-3
V: TRBV5-1
DNA: TGCGCCAGCAGCCGACTAGCAGCCACAGATACGCAGTATTTT
CDR3: CASSRLAATDTQYF

size: once
D: NA
J: TRBJ1-2
V: TRBV7-2
DNA: TGTGCCAGCAACCCCGGACACGGAGGCTACACCTTC
CDR3: CASNPGHGGYTF

size: NA
D: TRBD1
J: TRBJ1-2
V: TRBV4-1
DNA: TGCGCCAGCAGCCAAGATTCGACAGGGACGTATGGCTACACCTTC
CDR3: CASSQDSTGTYGYTF

size: NA
D: TRBD1
J: TRBJ2-7
V: TRBV4-1
DNA: TGCGCCAGCAGCCAAGGGGGACAGTTGGAGTGTGACGAGCAGTACTTC
CDR3: CASSQGGQLECDEQYF

size: few
D: NA
J: TRBJ2-7
V: TRBV20-1
DNA: TGCAGTGCTAGAGATTTGGGGGTCTACGAGCAGTACTTC
CDR3: CSARDLGVYEQYF

size: NA
D: NA
J: TRBJ1-4
V: TRBV5-1
DNA: TGCGCCAGCAGGTCGGAGTGGGGTCCTAATGAAAAACTGTTTTTT
CDR3: CASRSEWGPNEKLFF

size: NA
D: NA
J: TRBJ2-7
V: TRBV7-2
DNA: TGTGCCAGCAGCTTAGGGGGGCGCGGGGACAATGAGCAGTACTTC
CDR3: CASSLGGRGDNEQYF

size: NA
D: NA
J: TRBJ1-6
V: TRBV27
DNA: TGTGCCAGCAGTTCGAGGCAGGGGAGCTATAATTCACCCCTCCACTTT
CDR3: CASSSRQGSYNSPLHF

size: many
D: NA
J: TRBJ1-2
V: TRBV12-3/TRBV12-4
DNA: TGTGCCAGCGGCGACAGGAACTATGGCTACACCTTC
CDR3: CASGDRNYGYTF

size: few
D: NA
J: TRBJ2-4
V: TRBV2
DNA: TGTGCCAGCAGTCCCCCGGACTACCTAGCCAAAAACATTCAGTACTTC
CDR3: CASSPPDYLAKNIQYF

size: NA
D: NA
J: TRBJ2-5
V: TRBV29-1
DNA: TGCAGCGTTCACAGGGTTCTGGTTGAGACCCAGTACTTC
CDR3: CSVHRVLVETQYF

size: few
D: NA
J: TRBJ1-1
V: TRBV7-2
DNA: TGTGCCAGCGCACCACAGGGTTGGGACACTGAAGCTTTCTTT
CDR3: CASAPQGWDTEAFF

size: NA
D: NA
J: TRBJ1-1
V: TRBV3-1
DNA: TGTGCCAGCAGCCACTCAGTCGGGCCACGCGGCGCTTTCTTT
CDR3: CASSHSVGPRGAFF

size: NA
D: NA
J: TRBJ2-5
V: TRBV7-2
DNA: TGTGCCAGCAGCCGGGCGGGGCCTTACAATGAGCAGTACTTC
CDR3: CASSRAGPYNEQYF

size: few
D: TRBD1
J: TRBJ2-4
V: TRBV28
DNA: TGTGCCAGCAACCGACAGGGGATTCAGTACTTC
CDR3: CASNRQGIQYF

size: few
D: NA
J: TRBJ1-1
V: TRBV2
DNA: TGTGCCAGCAGTTCCATGGCTACAAGCACTGAAGCTTTCTTT
CDR3: CASSSMATSTEAFF

size: NA
D: TRBD2
J: TRBJ2-3
V: TRBV7-9
DNA: TGTGCCAGCAGCCGCGCTAGCGGGAGAACAGATACGCAGTATTTT
CDR3: CASSRASGRTDTQYF

size: NA
D: NA
J: TRBJ1-2
V: TRBV6-1
DNA: TGTGCCATCAGGGGTGAAAGACGGTATGGCTACACCTTC
CDR3: CAIRGERRYGYTF

size: NA
D: NA
J: TRBJ2-3
V: TRBV29-1
DNA: TGCAGCGTCCCATGGGGAGATACGCAGTATTTT
CDR3: CSVPWGDTQYF

size: once
D: TRBD1
J: TRBJ1-2
V: TRBV5-5
DNA: TGTGCCAGCAGCTTACTAGGGACAGCCGCGGATGGCTACACCTTC
CDR3: CASSLLGTAADGYTF

size: NA
D: NA
J: TRBJ2-1
V: TRBV12-3/TRBV12-4
DNA: TGTGCCAGCAGTGGGACGGTTTTTGGAATTAACTACAATGAGCAGTTCTTC
CDR3: CASSGTVFGINYNEQFF

size: NA
D: TRBD2
J: TRBJ2-7
V: TRBV20-1
DNA: TGCAGTGCTAGAGTAGCGGCGGGGGGGAATTACAATGAGCAGTACTTC
CDR3: CSARVAAGGNYNEQYF

size: NA
D: TRBD2
J: TRBJ2-3
V: TRBV7-7
DNA: TGTGCTAGCAGCGATAGCCCGGGGGGATCAGATACGCAGTATTTT
CDR3: CASSDSPGGSDTQYF

size: many
D: NA
J: TRBJ2-7
V: TRBV27
DNA: TGCGCCAGCAGCCTCAGGGTTTCCTACGAGCAGTACTTC
CDR3: CASSLRVSYEQYF

size: few
D: NA
J: TRBJ1-1
V: TRBV6-1
DNA: TGTGCCAGCTTGACAGGATTGAACACTGAAGCTTTCTTT
CDR3: CASLTGLNTEAFF

size: NA
D: TRBD2
J: TRBJ2-1
V: TRBV11-1
DNA: TGTGCCAGCAGCCTATCTAGCGGGAGGGCCGGGCTGTTCTTC
CDR3: CASSLSSGRAGLFF

size: NA
D: NA
J: TRBJ2-7
V: TRBV20-1
DNA: TGCAGTGCTAGAGGCTCTGAACTACGTCTCCACAACGAGCAGTACTTC
CDR3: CSARGSELRLHNEQYF

size: NA
D: NA
J: TRBJ2-1
V: TRBV30
DNA: TGTGCCTGGAGTGGAGGGGGAGAGACCCAGTTCTTC
CDR3: CAWSGGGETQFF